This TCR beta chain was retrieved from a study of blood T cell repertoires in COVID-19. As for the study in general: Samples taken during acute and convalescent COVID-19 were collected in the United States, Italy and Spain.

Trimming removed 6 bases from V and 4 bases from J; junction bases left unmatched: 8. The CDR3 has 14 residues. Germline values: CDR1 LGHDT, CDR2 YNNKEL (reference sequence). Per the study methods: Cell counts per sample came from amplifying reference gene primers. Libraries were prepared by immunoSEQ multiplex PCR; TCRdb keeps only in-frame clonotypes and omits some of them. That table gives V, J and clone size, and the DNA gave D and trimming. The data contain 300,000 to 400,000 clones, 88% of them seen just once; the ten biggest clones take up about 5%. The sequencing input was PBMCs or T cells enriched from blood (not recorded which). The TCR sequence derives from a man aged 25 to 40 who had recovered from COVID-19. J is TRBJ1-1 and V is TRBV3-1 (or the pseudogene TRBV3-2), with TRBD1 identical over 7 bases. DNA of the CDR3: TGTGCCAGCAGTCGACAGGGAATGGCCACTGAAGCTTTCTTT. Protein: CASSRQGMATEAFF.